The source of this TCR beta chain is a study of cytomegalovirus exposure and HLA in healthy donors. Study-level results: The study listed roughly 160 cytomegalovirus-associated TCR beta chains. By a later analysis, the bulk of CMV-associated TCR beta chains appeared HLA-restricted.

Losses at the gene ends were 4 bases for V and 3 bases for J; bases not matched to a gene: 8. The V gene's germline CDR1 is SGHRS and CDR2 YFSETQ. This CDR3 comprises 16 residues. A word on this clone: Its antigen is unknown.

Amplification used 60 Vbeta primers and 13 Jbeta primers. TCRdb's copy holds only in-frame clones and misses some; the assay was immunoSEQ multiplex PCR. Seen here are over 150,000 clones, 75% to 90% observed once, and the top ten hold 0.5% to 0.8%. Source material: PBMCs. The chain links TRBV5-1 to TRBJ2-3; 10 positions agree with TRBD1. This TCR was recovered from a boy under 18 in good health and CMV-seronegative. The CDR3 is CASSRRTGGRTDTQYF. CDR3 nucleotide sequence: TGCGCCAGCAGCAGACGGACAGGGGGGAGGACAGATACGCAGTATTTT.